The clone carrying this T cell receptor beta chain was recorded a few times. Its cognate antigen is unknown. Here immunoSEQ multiplex PCR was the method, and the copy in TCRdb shows in-frame clones only, minus some. The sample gives about 410,000 clones, approximately 91% of which show up once; about 1.9% is in the top ten. The sample comes from a study of Ad26.COV2.S vaccination and SARS-CoV-2 variants. Indicated treatment: 19 received Ad26.COV2.S at low or high dose, single or two shots; about five received placebo; per-sample allocation not given. Samples analyzed were those drawn on day 63 after the first vaccine or placebo injection. Ad26.COV2.S expressed prefusion-stabilized spike from the original Wuhan strain. Study conclusions and caveats: Substantial breadth in spike-specific CD8+ and CD4+ T cell responses was reportedly seen after vaccination.

Trimming took off 4 bases at V and 3 bases at J, with 8 bases between the two ends. The CDR3 is 13 residues long. This rearrangement joins TRBV12-3 or TRBV12-4 to TRBJ2-3, with D hard to call. The specimen comprised peripheral blood, sampled in a trial of Ad26.COV2.S vaccine versus placebo. The source is a person between 18 and 60 years old who received the Ad26.COV2.S COVID-19 vaccine or a placebo. The chain's CDR3 is CASSSQRTDTQYF. The CDR3 DNA is TGTGCCAGCAGTTCCCAGAGAACAGATACGCAGTATTTT.